This T cell receptor beta chain derives from a study of CD8 T cells in Susac syndrome. Germline CDR1 reads SGHDN; CDR2 reads FVKESK. The CDR3 totals 19 residues. The V end was cut by 2 bases, the J end by 0 bases, with 22 bases between. Reverse transcription of roughly 0.5 to 1 ug RNA used random hexamers. With immunoSEQ multiplex PCR, TCR beta CDR3 was amplified across 54 Vbeta and 13 Jbeta. TCRdb reprocessed the immunoSEQ multiplex PCR reads with MiXCR, giving one entry per CDR3 protein. Found here are 250,000 to 350,000 distinct CDR3 sequences, 85% of them singletons; the top ten hold around 0.12%. Negative isolation was applied to CD8+ and CD4+ T cells, and FACS enrichment was applied to TEMRA cells. As to this clonotype: Its target is unknown.

Whole-study findings and limits: The authors acknowledged that the study's TCR sequencing and HLA analysis involved relatively few individuals.

This sequence was found in a human donor with multiple sclerosis. V gene TRBV14 combines with J gene TRBJ2-5; either TRBD1 or TRBD2 may supply D (5 bases each). Sequencing was done on a sample of CD8+ T cells from PBMCs. This CDR3 reads CASSQSIREWGSYQETQYF. The CDR3 DNA follows: TGTGCCAGCAGCCAATCCATCCGGGAATGGGGGTCGTACCAAGAGACCCAGTACTTC.